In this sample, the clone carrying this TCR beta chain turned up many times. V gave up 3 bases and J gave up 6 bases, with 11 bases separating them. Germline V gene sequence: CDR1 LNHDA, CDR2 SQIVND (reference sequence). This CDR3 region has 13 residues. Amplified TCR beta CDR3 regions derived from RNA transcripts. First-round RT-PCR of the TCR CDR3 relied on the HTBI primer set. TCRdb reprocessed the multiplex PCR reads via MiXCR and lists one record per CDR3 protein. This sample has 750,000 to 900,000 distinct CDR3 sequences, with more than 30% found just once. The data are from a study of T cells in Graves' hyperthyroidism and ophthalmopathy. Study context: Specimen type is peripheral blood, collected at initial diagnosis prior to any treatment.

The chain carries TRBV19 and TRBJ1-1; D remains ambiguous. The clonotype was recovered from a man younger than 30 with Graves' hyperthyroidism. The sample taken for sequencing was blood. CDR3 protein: CASSITHPAEAFF. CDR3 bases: TGTGCCAGTAGTATCACCCACCCGGCTGAAGCTTTCTTT.